This is a list of T cell receptor beta chains from one sample in a study of T cells expressing NK-cell markers. For each CDR3 protein, TCRdb gives one entry from its re-call of the 5' RACE reads, without DNA. Here the sample table reports about 460,000 distinct CDR3 sequences. The sample consisted of blood T cells: a sorted CD56 or NKG2C T cell subset, CD4+ or CD8+ T cells, or bulk PBMC T cells (not recorded which). The source of these receptors is a woman aged 45-65 years in good health. Each CDR3 is given with its conserved first and last residue.

>TRBJ1-1|TRBV24-1
CATSDGGSEAFF
>TRBJ2-3|TRBV5-6
CASSYGRGVTDTQYF
>TRBJ2-7|TRBV29-1
CSVLTHFGSYEQYF
>TRBJ1-2|TRBV2
CASRRGTADYGYTF
>TRBJ2-3|TRBV6-6
CASNRGVLTSGTDTQYF
>TRBJ2-2|TRBV4-1
CASSPRPTGLPGELFF
>TRBJ2-7|TRBV11-3
CASSLGSRLIAGAREQYF
>TRBJ1-1|TRBV11-2
CASSLAGGGFQSFF
>TRBJ1-1|TRBV27
CASSTRRRGTEAFF
>TRBJ2-5|TRBV20-1
CSALGVWPAQETQYF
>TRBJ2-5|TRBV20-1
CSAARERETQYF
>TRBJ2-7|TRBV20-1
CSATPQGHYEQYF
>TRBJ1-3|TRBV12-3/TRBV12-4
CASSFQEGNTIYF
>TRBJ2-1|TRBV6-1
CASSELLGGLYNEQFF
>TRBJ1-5|TRBV20-1
CSASTGEGQPQHF
>TRBJ2-2|TRBV3-1
CASSRRAPRPGELFF
>TRBJ1-1|TRBV19
CASSLGRARTGGTEAFF
>TRBJ1-5|TRBV19
CASSISGNSNQPQHF
>TRBJ2-2|TRBV20-1
CSASGVGGGELFF
>TRBJ1-1|TRBV9
CASSYLTGNTEAFF
>TRBJ1-2|TRBV12-3/TRBV12-4
CATSKDPKANYGYTF
>TRBJ2-1|TRBV29-1
CSVQWGLDNEQFF
>TRBJ2-7|TRBV9
CASSTQGVRGEQYF
>TRBJ1-4|TRBV7-9
CASSLARQGLRKLFF
>TRBJ1-4|TRBV11-3
CASSLRTGVEKLFF
>TRBJ2-1|TRBV6-2/TRBV6-3
CASSYSGAPSSYNEQFF
>TRBJ2-1|TRBV6-2/TRBV6-3
CASLRRSSYNEQFF